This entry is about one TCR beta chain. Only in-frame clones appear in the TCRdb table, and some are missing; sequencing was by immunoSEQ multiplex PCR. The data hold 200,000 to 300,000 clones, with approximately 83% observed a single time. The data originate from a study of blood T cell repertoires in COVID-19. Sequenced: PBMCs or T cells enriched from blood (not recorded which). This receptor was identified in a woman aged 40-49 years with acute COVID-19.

The CDR3 reads CATSDLAGDTETQYF. CDR3 bases: TGTGCCACCAGTGATTTGGCGGGGGATACGGAGACCCAGTACTTC. The chain has TRBV24-1 and TRBJ2-5; 7 bases are a match to TRBD2. The V and J ends lost 0 bases and 5 bases, in that order; junction bases with no gene match: 5. The V gene's germline CDR1 is KGHDR and CDR2 SFDVKD. The CDR3 length is 15 residues.